The text below deals with one TCR beta chain. Its antigen is currently not known. Base qualities are not at hand, and no much larger clone is one base apart. V gives up 3 bases and J gives up 10 bases, and the segment between their germline ends measures 16 bases. From the germline V gene, CDR1 is SGHTA and CDR2 is FQGNSA. From the cysteine up to the phenylalanine, the CDR3 has a length of 14 residues. This entry keeps only the CDR3 DNA: 42 bases, framed from base 1. The data were taken from a study of T cell responses to AZD1222 COVID-19 vaccine (dated by TCRdb to the early 2020s). With regard to the full study: AZD1222 recipients with second doses at about 4 weeks or about 12 weeks were pooled, because spike-specific TCR depth and breadth did not differ between schedules. TCR sequencing was performed for fewer than 250 trial participants, of whom around 210 were given two doses of AZD1222 and some 26 were given two doses of MenACWY control vaccine. Trial participants were enrolled by age into subgroups of 18-55, 56-69 and 70-plus years, and about 150, 27 and 61 TCR-sequenced participants, respectively, were included in these subgroups. Overall study outcomes, separate from this receptor: Vaccine-associated CD4 TCRs spanned the whole spike protein, with dominant responses in regions 160-218 and 743-854. Conclusions about previously exposed vaccinees are limited, since just six or seven AZD1222 recipients were seropositive for SARS-CoV-2 at baseline. A significant rise in spike-specific TCR breadth and depth was observed after two AZD1222 doses relative to day 0 and relative to MenACWY recipients. No day 14 peak-response samples were available, so repertoires were characterized only after the peak T cell response. The 56-69-year group was small, and its depth increase did not reach significance, likely because of low power. Most participants were white British and females outnumbered males, and the authors suggested that clonal diversity may have been underestimated. Reportedly, almost half of the unique spike-specific TCRs recognized epitopes lying outside the regions that are mutated in the B.1.351 and B.1.1.7 variants.

The sample's time point label is to be understood as: baseline before first vaccination. Vaccinee samples came from UK trials COV001 and COV002, including a single-blind randomized controlled phase 2/3 trial of AZD1222 (ChAdOx1 nCoV-19) in healthy adults. For TCRbeta chain sequencing, PBMC samples were collected from trial participants at day 0 and at day 28 after the second dose. The CDR3 regions of human TCRbeta chains were analyzed by immunosequencing. On the authors' methods: TCRs in the repertoires were matched against a reference library of SARS-CoV-2-specific TCRs that had been generated with the MIRA antigen-specificity platform. Breadth was defined as the fraction of unique TCRs that were SARS-CoV-2-associated, and depth was defined as the fraction of total T cells that were SARS-CoV-2-associated. Each spike-specific TCR was assigned to its reactive spike region and to a CD4 or CD8 class using the MIRA data. Log10-transformed breadth and depth values were compared by one-way ANOVA with Sidak's multiple comparisons tests. The table comes from immuneACCESS by way of TCRdb, which keeps in-frame sequences with V and J called. Part of the clones is missing from these tables; in studies checked, under half for an unresolved V gene and the rest for unknown reasons. The DNA was the basis for D and trimming; V, J and clone size are from that table. Recorded for this sample are about 150,000 clones; around 88% of them occurred a single time. The ten largest clones add up to 2% to 2.5% of the sample.

Material: peripheral blood, obtained on day 0 of AZD1222 vaccination. The chain uses TRBV7-2 and TRBJ2-1; D gene: possibly TRBD2, on 6 matching bases. This clonotype was obtained from an adult in good health. The CDR3 region reads CASSFRRERAEQFF. Here is the DNA: TGTGCCAGCAGCTTTCGCCGGGAGCGGGCGGAGCAGTTCTTC.